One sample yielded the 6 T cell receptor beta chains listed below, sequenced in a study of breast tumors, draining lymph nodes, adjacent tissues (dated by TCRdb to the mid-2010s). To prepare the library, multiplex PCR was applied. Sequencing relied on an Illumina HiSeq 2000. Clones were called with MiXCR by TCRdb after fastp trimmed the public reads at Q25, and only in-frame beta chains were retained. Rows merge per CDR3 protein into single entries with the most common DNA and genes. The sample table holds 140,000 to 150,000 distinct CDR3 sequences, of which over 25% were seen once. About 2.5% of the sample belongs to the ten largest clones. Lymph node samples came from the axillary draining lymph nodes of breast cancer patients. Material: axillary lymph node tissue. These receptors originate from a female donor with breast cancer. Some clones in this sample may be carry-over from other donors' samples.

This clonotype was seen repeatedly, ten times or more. CDR3 region: CSALGSTLNQPQHF. The CDR3 nucleotides read TGCAGTGCCCTAGGGAGCACCCTCAATCAGCCCCAGCATTTT. The chain joins TRBV20-1 to TRBJ1-5; the D is unclear. CDR3 length: 14 residues. The V end was cut by 6 bases, the J end by 3 bases, with 15 bases between. The germline CDR1 and CDR2 sequences are DFQATT and SNEGSKA (reference sequence).

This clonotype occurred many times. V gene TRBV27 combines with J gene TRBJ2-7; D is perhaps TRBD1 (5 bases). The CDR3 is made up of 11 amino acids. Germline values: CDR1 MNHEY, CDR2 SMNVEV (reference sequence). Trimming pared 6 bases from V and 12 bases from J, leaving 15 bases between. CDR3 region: CASRTAGLSYF. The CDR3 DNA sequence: TGTGCCAGCAGGACGGCAGGGTTATCGTACTTC.

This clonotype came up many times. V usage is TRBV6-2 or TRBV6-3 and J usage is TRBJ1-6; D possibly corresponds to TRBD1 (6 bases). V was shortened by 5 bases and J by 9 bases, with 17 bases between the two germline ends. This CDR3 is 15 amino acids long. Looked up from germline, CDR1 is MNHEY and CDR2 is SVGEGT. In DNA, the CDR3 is TGTGCCAGCAGTCAAAACAGGGAACTAGGTTCACCCCTCCACTTT. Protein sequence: CASSQNRELGSPLHF.

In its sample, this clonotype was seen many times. The CDR3 here is CASSALLASPYTGELFF. CDR3 nucleotide sequence: TGTGCCAGCAGCGCCCTTCTCGCCTCGCCGTACACCGGGGAGCTGTTTTTT. The chain joins TRBV9 to TRBJ2-2; D not resolved. Germline V CDR1 and CDR2: SGDLS, YYNGEE. V lost 3 bases and J lost 3, with 18 bases in between. This CDR3 spans 17 amino acids. Full variable domain (outside the CDR3, taken from reference TRBV9 and TRBJ2-2): DSGVTQTPKHLITATGQRVTLRCSPRSGDLSVYWYQQSLDQGLQFLIQYYNGEERAKGNILERFSAQQFPDLHSELNLSSLELGDSALYFCASSALLASPYTGELFFGEGSRLTVL.

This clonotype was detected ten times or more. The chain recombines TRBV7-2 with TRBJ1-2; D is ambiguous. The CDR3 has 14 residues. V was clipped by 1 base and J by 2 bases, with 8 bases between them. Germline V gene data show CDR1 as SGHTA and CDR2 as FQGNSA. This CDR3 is CASSLGSTNYGYTF. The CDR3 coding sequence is TGTGCCAGCAGCTTAGGGAGTACGAACTATGGCTACACCTTC.

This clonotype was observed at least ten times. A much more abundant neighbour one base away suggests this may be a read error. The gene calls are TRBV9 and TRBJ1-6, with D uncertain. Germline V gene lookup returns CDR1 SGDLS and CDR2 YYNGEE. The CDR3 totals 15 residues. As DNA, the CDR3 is TGTGCCAGCAGCGTAGAAGTCTCCTATAATTCACCCCCCCACTTT. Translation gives CASSVEVSYNSPPHF. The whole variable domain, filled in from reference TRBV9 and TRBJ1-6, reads DSGVTQTPKHLITATGQRVTLRCSPRSGDLSVYWYQQSLDQGLQFLIQYYNGEERAKGNILERFSAQQFPDLHSELNLSSLELGDSALYFCASSVEVSYNSPPHFGNGTRLTVT.